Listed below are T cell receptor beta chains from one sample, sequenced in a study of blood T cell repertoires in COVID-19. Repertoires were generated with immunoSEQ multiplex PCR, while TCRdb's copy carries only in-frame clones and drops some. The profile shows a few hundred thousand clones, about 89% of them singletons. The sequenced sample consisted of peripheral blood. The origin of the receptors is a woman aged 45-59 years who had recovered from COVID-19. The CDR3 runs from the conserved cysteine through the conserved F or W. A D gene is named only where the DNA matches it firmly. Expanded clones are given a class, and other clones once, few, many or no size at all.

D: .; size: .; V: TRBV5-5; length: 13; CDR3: CASSWTENTEAFF
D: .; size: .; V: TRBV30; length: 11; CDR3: CAWSVLNGQYF
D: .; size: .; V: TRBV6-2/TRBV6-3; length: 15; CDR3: CASSTRQVAYQPQHF
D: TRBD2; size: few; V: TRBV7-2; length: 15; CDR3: CASSFLAGVLGEQYF
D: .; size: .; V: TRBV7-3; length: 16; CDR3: CASSLRASTGTGELFF
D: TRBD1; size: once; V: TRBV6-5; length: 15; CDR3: CATTLPRTGNEKLFF
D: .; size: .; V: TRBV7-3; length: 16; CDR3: CASSLNSRGIGETQYF
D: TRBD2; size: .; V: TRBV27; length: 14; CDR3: CASSSRAGPYEQYF
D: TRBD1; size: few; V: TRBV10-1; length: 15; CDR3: CASSDLDRGRQPQHF
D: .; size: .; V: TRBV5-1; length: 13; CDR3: CASSSPGSYEQYF
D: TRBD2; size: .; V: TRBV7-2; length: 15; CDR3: CASSLSAGGYNEQFF
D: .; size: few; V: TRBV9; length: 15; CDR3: CASSEGPGANYGYTF
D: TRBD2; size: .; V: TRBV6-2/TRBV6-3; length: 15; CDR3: CASSQLAGGYNEQFF
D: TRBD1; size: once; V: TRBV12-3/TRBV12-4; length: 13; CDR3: CASRRGQVEPQHF
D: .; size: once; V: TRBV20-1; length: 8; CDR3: CSALGYTF
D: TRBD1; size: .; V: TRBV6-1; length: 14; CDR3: CASSETGGFYGYTF
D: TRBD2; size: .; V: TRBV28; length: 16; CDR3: CASSSPPGLGAGELFF
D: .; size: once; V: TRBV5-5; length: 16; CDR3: CASSLARQIVNTEAFF
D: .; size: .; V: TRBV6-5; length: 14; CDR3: CASSYPGVPGELFF
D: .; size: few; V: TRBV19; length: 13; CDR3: CASSYTRAGELFF
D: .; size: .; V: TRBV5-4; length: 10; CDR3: CASSFVAQYF